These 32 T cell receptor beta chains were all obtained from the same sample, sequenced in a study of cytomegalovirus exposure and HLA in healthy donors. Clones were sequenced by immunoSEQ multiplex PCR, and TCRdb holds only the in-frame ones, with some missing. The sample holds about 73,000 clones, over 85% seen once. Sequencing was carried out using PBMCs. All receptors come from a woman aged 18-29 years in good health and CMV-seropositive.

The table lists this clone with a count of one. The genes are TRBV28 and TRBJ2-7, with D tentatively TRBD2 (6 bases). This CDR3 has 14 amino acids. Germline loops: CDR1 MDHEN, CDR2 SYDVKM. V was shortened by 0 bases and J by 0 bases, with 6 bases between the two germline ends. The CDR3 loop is CASSLWGGSYEQYF. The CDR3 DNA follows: TGTGCCAGCAGTTTATGGGGGGGCTCCTACGAGCAGTACTTC.

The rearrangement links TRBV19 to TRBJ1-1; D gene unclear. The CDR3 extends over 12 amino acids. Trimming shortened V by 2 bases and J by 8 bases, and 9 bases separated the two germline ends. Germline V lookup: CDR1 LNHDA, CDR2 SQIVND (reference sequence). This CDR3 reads CASSITGSEAFF. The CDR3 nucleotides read TGTGCCAGTAGTATAACCGGGAGCGAAGCTTTCTTT.

This chain's CDR3 is CASSVATRATGNTIYF. CDR3 DNA sequence: TGTGCCAGCAGCGTAGCTACGAGGGCTACTGGAAACACCATATATTTT. The chain recombines TRBV9 with TRBJ1-3; D ambiguous. Per the germline V gene, CDR1 is SGDLS and CDR2 is YYNGEE. This CDR3 spans 16 amino acids. The V and J ends lost 0 bases and 2 bases respectively, with 12 bases between them.

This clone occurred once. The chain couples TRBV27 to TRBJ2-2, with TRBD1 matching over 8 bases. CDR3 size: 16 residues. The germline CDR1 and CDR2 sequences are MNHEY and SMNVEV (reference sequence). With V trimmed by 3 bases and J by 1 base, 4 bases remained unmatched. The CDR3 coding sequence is TGTGCCAGCAGTTTTTACGGGACAGGGAACACCGGGGAGCTGTTTTTT. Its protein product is CASSFYGTGNTGELFF.

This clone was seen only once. This CDR3 reads CASSEWGVMNTEAFF. As DNA, the CDR3 is TGTGCCAGCAGTGAATGGGGGGTCATGAACACTGAAGCTTTCTTT. The rearrangement uses TRBV25-1 and TRBJ1-1; maybe TRBD1 (5 bases). V lost 1 base, J lost 0 bases, and 9 bases lay in between. Germline V lookup: CDR1 MGHDK, CDR2 SYGVNS. The CDR3 length is 15 residues.

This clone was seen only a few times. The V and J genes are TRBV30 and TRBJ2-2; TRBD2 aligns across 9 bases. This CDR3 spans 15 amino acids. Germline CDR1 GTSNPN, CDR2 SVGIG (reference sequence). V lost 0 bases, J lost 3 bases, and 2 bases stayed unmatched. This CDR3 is CAWSVRGRDTGELFF. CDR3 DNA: TGTGCCTGGAGTGTACGCGGGAGGGACACCGGGGAGCTGTTTTTT.

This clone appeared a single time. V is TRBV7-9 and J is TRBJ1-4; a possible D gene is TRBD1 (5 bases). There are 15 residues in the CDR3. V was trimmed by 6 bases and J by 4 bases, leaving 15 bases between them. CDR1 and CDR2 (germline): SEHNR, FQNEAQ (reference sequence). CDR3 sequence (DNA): TGTGCCAGCAGTTCAGCACAGGCCTTTAATGAAAAACTGTTTTTT. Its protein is CASSSAQAFNEKLFF.

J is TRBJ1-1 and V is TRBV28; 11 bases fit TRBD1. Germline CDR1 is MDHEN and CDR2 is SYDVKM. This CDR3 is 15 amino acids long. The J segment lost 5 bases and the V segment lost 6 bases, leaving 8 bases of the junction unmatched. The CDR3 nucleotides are TGTGCCAGCAGACAGGCCGGGACAGGGGGTACTGAAGCTTTCTTT. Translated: CASRQAGTGGTEAFF.

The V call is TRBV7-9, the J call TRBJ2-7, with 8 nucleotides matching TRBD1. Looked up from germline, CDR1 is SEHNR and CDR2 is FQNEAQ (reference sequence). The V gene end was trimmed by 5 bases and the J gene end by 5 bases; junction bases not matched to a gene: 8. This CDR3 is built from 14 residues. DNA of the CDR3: TGTGCCAGCAGCCAAAATATGGACAGGGACGAGCAGTACTTC. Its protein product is CASSQNMDRDEQYF.

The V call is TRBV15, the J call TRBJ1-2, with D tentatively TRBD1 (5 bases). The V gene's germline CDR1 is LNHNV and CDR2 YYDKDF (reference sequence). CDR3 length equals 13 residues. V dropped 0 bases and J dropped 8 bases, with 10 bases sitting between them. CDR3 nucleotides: TGTGCCACCAGCAGAGATCGGGGGTACGGCTACACCTTC. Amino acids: CATSRDRGYGYTF.

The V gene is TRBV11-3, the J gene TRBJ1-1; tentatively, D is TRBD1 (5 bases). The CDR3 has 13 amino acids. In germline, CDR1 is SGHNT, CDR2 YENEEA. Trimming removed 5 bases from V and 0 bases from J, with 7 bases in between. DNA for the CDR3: TGTGCCAGCAGCGTGACAGTGAACACTGAAGCTTTCTTT. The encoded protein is CASSVTVNTEAFF.

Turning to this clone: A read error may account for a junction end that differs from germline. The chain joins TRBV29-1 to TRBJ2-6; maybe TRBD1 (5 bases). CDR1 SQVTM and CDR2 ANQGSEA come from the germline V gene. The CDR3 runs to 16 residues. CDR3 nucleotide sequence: TGCAGCGTAGAAGGATTTCAGGGCTCTGGGGCCAACGTCCTGACTTTC. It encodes CSVEGFQGSGANVLTF.

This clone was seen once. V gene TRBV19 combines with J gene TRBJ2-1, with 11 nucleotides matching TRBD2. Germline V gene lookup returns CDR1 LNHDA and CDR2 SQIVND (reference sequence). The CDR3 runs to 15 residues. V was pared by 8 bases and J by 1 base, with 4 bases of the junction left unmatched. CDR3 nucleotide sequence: TGTGCCAGTGCTATAGCGGGAGGGTCCTACAATGAGCAGTTCTTC. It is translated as CASAIAGGSYNEQFF.

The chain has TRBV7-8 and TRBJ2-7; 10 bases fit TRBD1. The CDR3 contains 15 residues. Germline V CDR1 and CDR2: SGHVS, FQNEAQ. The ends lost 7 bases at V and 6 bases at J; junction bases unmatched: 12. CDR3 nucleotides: TGTGCCAGCAAGCAAGGACAGGGGGTCTCGAGCGAGCAGTACTTC. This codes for CASKQGQGVSSEQYF.

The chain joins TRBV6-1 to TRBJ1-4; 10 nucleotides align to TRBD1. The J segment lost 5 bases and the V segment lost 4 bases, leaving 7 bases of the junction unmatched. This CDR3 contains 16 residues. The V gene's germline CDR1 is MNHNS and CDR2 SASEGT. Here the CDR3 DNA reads TGTGCCAGCAGTGCCCGACAGGGGGCACCCAATGAAAAACTGTTTTTT. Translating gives CASSARQGAPNEKLFF.

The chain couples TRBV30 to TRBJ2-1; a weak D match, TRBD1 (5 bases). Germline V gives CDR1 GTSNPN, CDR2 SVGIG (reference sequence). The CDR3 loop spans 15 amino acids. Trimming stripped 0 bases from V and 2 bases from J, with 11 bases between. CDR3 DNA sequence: TGTGCCTGGAGTGTAGAGACAGCCACCTACAATGAGCAGTTCTTC. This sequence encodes CAWSVETATYNEQFF.

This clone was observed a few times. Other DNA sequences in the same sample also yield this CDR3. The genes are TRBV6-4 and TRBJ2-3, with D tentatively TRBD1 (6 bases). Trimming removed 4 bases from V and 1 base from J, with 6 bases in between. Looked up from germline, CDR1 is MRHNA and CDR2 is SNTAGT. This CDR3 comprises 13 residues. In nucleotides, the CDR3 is TGTGCCAGCAGTGCAGGGGGCACAGATACGCAGTATTTT. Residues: CASSAGGTDTQYF.

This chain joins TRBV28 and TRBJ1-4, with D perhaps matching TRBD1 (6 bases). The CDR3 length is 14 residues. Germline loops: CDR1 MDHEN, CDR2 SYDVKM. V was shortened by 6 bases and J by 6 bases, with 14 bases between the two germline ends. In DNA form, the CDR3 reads TGTGCCAGCAGCCCCAGAGGGGGTGATGAAAAACTGTTTTTT. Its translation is CASSPRGGDEKLFF.

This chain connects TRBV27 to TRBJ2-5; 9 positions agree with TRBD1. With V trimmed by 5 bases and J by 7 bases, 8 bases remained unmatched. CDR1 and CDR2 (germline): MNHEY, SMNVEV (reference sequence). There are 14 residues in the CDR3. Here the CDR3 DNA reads TGTGCCAGCAGTAAAAGGACAGGGGTCTGGACCCAGTACTTC. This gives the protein CASSKRTGVWTQYF.

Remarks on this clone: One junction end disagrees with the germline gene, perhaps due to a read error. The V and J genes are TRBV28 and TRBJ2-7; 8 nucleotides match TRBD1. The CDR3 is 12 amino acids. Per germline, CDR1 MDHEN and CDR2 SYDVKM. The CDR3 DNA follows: TGTGCCAGCAGTTGGGGGACAGGAGATTCGGACTTC. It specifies CASSWGTGDSDF.

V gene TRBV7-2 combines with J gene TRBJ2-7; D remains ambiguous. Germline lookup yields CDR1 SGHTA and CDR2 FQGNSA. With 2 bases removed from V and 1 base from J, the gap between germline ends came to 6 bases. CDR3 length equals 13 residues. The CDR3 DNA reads TGTGCCAGCAGCTTACCCACATCCTACGAGCAGTACTTC. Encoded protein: CASSLPTSYEQYF.

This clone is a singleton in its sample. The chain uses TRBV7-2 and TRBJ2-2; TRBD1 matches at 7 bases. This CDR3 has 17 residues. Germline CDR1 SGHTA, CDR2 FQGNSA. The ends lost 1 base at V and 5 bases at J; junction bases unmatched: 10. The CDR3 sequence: CASSLEGLRGRTGELFF. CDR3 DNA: TGTGCCAGCAGCTTAGAAGGGTTGAGGGGGCGGACCGGGGAGCTGTTTTTT.

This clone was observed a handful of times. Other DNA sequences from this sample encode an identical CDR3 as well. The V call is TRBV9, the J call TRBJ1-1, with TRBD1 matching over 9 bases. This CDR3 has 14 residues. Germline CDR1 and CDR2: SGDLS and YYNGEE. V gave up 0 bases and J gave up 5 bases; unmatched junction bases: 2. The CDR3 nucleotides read TGTGCCAGCAGCGTAGTGACAGGGGGTACTGAAGCTTTCTTT. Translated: CASSVVTGGTEAFF.

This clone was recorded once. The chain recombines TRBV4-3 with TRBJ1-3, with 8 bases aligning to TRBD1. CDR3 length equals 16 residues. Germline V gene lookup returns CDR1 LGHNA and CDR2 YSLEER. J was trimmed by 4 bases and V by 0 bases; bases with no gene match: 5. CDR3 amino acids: CASSQDFRGLGNTIYF. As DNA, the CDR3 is TGCGCCAGCAGCCAAGACTTCAGGGGGCTCGGAAACACCATATATTTT.

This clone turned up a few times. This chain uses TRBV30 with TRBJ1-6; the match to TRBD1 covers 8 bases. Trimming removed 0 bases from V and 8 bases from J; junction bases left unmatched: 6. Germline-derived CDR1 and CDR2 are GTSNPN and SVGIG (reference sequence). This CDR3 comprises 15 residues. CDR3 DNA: TGTGCCTGGAGTGTCAGGGGGCTTGTGGATTCACCCCTCCACTTT. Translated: CAWSVRGLVDSPLHF.

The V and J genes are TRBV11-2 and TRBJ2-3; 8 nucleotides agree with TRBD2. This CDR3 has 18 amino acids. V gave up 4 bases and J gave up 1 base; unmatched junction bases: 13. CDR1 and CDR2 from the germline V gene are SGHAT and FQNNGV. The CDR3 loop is CASSSVLVLAEGTDTQYF. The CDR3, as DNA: TGTGCCAGCAGCTCAGTACTGGTACTAGCGGAGGGCACAGATACGCAGTATTTT.

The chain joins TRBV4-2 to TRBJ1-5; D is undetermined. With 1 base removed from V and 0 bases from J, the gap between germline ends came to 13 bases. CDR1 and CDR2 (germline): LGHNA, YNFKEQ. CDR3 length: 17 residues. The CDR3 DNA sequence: TGTGCCAGCAGCCAAGGATTCAGGACTAATAGCAATCAGCCCCAGCATTTT. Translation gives CASSQGFRTNSNQPQHF.

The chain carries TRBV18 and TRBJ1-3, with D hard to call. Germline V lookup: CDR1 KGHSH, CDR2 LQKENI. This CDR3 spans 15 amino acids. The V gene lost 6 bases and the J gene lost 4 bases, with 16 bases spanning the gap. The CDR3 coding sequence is TGTGCCAGCTCTAATGGCAGGTTGTACGGAAACACCATATATTTT. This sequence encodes CASSNGRLYGNTIYF.

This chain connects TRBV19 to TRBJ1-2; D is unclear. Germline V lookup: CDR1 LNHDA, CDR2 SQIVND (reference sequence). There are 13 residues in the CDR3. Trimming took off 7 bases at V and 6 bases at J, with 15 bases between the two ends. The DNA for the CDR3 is TGTGCCAGTAATAAAAGACGGGAAGATGGCTACACCTTC. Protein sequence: CASNKRREDGYTF. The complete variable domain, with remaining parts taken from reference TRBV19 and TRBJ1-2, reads DGGITQSPKYLFRKEGQNVTLSCEQNLNHDAMYWYRQDPGQGLRLIYYSQIVNDFQKGDIAEGYSVSREKKESFPLTVTSAQKNPTAFYLCASNKRREDGYTFGSGTRLTVV.

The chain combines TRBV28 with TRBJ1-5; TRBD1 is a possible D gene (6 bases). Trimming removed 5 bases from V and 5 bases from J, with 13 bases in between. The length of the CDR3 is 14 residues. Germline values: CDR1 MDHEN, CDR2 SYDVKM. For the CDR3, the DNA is TGTGCCAGCAGTCCAGAGGGGGGGTATCAGCCCCAGCATTTT. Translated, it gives CASSPEGGYQPQHF. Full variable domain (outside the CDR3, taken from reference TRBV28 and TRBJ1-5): DVKVTQSSRYLVKRTGEKVFLECVQDMDHENMFWYRQDPGLGLRLIYFSYDVKMKEKGDIPEGYSVSREKKERFSLILESASTNQTSMYLCASSPEGGYQPQHFGDGTRLSIL.

CDR3 nucleotides: TGTGCCACCAGCAGAGATCTGGACAGGGCCGCCAATGAGCAGTTCTTC. Amino acids: CATSRDLDRAANEQFF. The chain uses TRBV15 and TRBJ2-1; 8 bases are a match to TRBD1. The CDR3 spans 16 residues. Losses at the gene ends were 0 bases for V and 6 bases for J; bases not matched to a gene: 7. CDR1 is LNHNV and CDR2 is YYDKDF in the germline V gene (reference sequence).

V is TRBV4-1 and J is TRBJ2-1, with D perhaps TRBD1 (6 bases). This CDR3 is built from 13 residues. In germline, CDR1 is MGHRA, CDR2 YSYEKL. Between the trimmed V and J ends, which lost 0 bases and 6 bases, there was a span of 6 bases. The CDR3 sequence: CASSQEGGNEQFF. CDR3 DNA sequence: TGCGCCAGCAGCCAAGAAGGGGGCAATGAGCAGTTCTTC.